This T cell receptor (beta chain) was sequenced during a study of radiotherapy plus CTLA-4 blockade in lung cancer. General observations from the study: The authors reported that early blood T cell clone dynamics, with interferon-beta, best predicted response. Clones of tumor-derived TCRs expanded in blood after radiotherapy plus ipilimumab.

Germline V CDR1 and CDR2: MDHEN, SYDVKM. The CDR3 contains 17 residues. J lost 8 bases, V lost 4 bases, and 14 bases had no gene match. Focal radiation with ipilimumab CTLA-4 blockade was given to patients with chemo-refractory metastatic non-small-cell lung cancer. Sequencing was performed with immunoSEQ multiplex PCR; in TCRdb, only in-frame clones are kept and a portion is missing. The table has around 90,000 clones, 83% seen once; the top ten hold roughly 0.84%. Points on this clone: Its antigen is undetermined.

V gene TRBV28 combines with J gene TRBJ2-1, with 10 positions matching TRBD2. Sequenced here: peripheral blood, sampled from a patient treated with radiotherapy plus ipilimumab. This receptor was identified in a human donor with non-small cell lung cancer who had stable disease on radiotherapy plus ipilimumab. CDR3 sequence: CASSSLPGLARRDEQFF. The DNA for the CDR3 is TGTGCCAGCAGTTCCCTACCGGGACTAGCGCGTAGGGATGAGCAGTTCTTC.